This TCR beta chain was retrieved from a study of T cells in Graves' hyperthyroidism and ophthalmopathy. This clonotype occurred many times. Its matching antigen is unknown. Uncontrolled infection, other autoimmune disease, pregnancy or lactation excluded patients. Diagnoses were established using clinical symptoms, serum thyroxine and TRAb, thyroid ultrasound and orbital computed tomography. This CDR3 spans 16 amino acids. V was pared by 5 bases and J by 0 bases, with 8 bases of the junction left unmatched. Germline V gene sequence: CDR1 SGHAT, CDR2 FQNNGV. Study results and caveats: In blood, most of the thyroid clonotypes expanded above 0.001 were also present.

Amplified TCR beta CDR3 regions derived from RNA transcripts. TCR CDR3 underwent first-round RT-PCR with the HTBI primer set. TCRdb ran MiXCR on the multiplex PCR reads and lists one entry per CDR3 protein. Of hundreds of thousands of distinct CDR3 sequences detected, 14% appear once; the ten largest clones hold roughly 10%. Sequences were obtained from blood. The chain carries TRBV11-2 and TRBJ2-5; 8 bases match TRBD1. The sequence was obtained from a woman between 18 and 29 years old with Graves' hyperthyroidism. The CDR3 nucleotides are TGTGCCAGCAGCCCCAGGACAGGGTCAGACCAAGAGACCCAGTACTTC. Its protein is CASSPRTGSDQETQYF. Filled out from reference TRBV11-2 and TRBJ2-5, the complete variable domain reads EAGVAQSPRYKIIEKRQSVAFWCNPISGHATLYWYQQILGQGPKLLIQFQNNGVVDDSQLPKDRFSAERLKGVDSTLKIQPAKLEDSAVYLCASSPRTGSDQETQYFGPGTRLLVL.